Listed below are T cell receptor beta chains from one sample, sequenced in a study of blood T cell repertoires in COVID-19. Sequencing was performed with immunoSEQ multiplex PCR; in TCRdb, only in-frame clones are kept and a portion is missing. The sample lists 45,000 to 55,000 clones; more than 75% were seen once. Material for sequencing was PBMCs or T cells enriched from blood (not recorded which). The receptors were gathered from a woman between 50 and 59 years old with acute COVID-19. Both conserved end residues are part of each CDR3. The D gene is left open where the match is weak. Part of the rows lack a size; the others show once, few, many or a class for expanded clones.

j_call: TRBJ2-1; clone_size: -; v_call: TRBV9; d_call: TRBD2; cdr3_nt: TGTGCCAGCAGCGTCGCCCCAACTAGCGGCTACAATGAGCAGTTCTTC; cdr3_aa: CASSVAPTSGYNEQFF
j_call: TRBJ1-4; clone_size: -; v_call: TRBV6-6; d_call: -; cdr3_nt: TGTGCCAGCAGTTACGGGGCGGGGGGAACTAATGAAAAACTGTTTTTT; cdr3_aa: CASSYGAGGTNEKLFF
j_call: TRBJ2-1; clone_size: -; v_call: TRBV10-2; d_call: TRBD2; cdr3_nt: TGCGCCAGCAGCCGAGCCCTAGCGGGGGGGCCAGTGTCCTACAATGAGCAGTTCTTC; cdr3_aa: CASSRALAGGPVSYNEQFF
j_call: TRBJ1-6; clone_size: -; v_call: TRBV4-1; d_call: -; cdr3_nt: TGCGCCAGCAGCCAAATCAATGCACCCCTCCACTTT; cdr3_aa: CASSQINAPLHF
j_call: TRBJ1-6; clone_size: -; v_call: TRBV5-6; d_call: -; cdr3_nt: TGTGCCAGCAGCCTAGTCCAGGGGATAACCTATAATTCACCCCTCCACTTT; cdr3_aa: CASSLVQGITYNSPLHF
j_call: TRBJ2-2; clone_size: -; v_call: TRBV5-1; d_call: -; cdr3_nt: TGCGCCAGCAGCTTGATCGGGGGGCCCACCGGGGAGCTGTTTTTT; cdr3_aa: CASSLIGGPTGELFF
j_call: TRBJ1-5; clone_size: -; v_call: TRBV7-9; d_call: -; cdr3_nt: TGTGCCAGCAGCCGTGGTGGGGGGGGAAGCAATCAGCCCCAGCATTTT; cdr3_aa: CASSRGGGGSNQPQHF
j_call: TRBJ2-2; clone_size: -; v_call: TRBV7-6; d_call: -; cdr3_nt: TGTGCCAGCAGCTTAGAATCGGCGGGTGACACCGGGGAGCTGTTTTTT; cdr3_aa: CASSLESAGDTGELFF
j_call: TRBJ2-7; clone_size: -; v_call: TRBV6-5; d_call: -; cdr3_nt: TGTGCCAGCAGTTATACACAGGGCTACGAGCAGTACTTC; cdr3_aa: CASSYTQGYEQYF
j_call: TRBJ2-1; clone_size: -; v_call: TRBV7-3; d_call: TRBD2; cdr3_nt: TGTGCCAGCAGCTTACTAGCGGGGGAGTACAATGAGCAGTTCTTC; cdr3_aa: CASSLLAGEYNEQFF
j_call: TRBJ1-6; clone_size: -; v_call: TRBV2; d_call: -; cdr3_nt: TGTGCCAGCATCCCCGGGACACACTATAATTCACCCCTCCACTTT; cdr3_aa: CASIPGTHYNSPLHF
j_call: TRBJ1-1; clone_size: -; v_call: TRBV7-9; d_call: -; cdr3_nt: TGTGCCAGCAGCTTCAGGGTAACTGAAGCTTTCTTT; cdr3_aa: CASSFRVTEAFF
j_call: TRBJ2-2; clone_size: once; v_call: TRBV27; d_call: -; cdr3_nt: TGTGCCAGCAGTTTGGGACTTTCGAACACCGGGGAGCTGTTTTTT; cdr3_aa: CASSLGLSNTGELFF
j_call: TRBJ1-1; clone_size: -; v_call: TRBV3-1/TRBV3-2; d_call: -; cdr3_nt: TGTGCCAGCAGCCTTGAAGGGAGAAGGGACACTGAAGCTTTCTTT; cdr3_aa: CASSLEGRRDTEAFF
j_call: TRBJ2-4; clone_size: -; v_call: TRBV4-2; d_call: -; cdr3_nt: TGTGCCAGCAGCCAATCCAGGGCCTCAAACATTCAGTACTTC; cdr3_aa: CASSQSRASNIQYF
j_call: TRBJ1-2; clone_size: -; v_call: TRBV7-9; d_call: -; cdr3_nt: TGTGCCAGCAGCGCTCGGGTCCTCCTCGTGGAAGGCTACACCTTC; cdr3_aa: CASSARVLLVEGYTF
j_call: TRBJ1-4; clone_size: -; v_call: TRBV5-4; d_call: -; cdr3_nt: TGTGCCAGCAGCTTGGGATCAGGGTTAACTAATGAAAAACTGTTTTTT; cdr3_aa: CASSLGSGLTNEKLFF
j_call: TRBJ1-2; clone_size: -; v_call: TRBV12-5; d_call: -; cdr3_nt: TGTGCTAGTGGTCCGGACTACTATGGCTACACCTTC; cdr3_aa: CASGPDYYGYTF
j_call: TRBJ2-3; clone_size: once; v_call: TRBV19; d_call: TRBD1; cdr3_nt: TGTGCCAGTAGTATAAGGGGACAGGGTTCGACAGATACGCAGTATTTT; cdr3_aa: CASSIRGQGSTDTQYF
j_call: TRBJ1-6; clone_size: -; v_call: TRBV6-2/TRBV6-3; d_call: TRBD1; cdr3_nt: TGTGCCAGCAGTTCGGACAGGGGTACTTTCTATAATTCACCCCTCCACTTT; cdr3_aa: CASSSDRGTFYNSPLHF
j_call: TRBJ2-4; clone_size: -; v_call: TRBV7-9; d_call: TRBD1; cdr3_nt: TGTGCCAGCAGCGCACAGGACAGGGGAGATTTCATAGCCAAAAACATTCAGTACTTC; cdr3_aa: CASSAQDRGDFIAKNIQYF
j_call: TRBJ2-2; clone_size: -; v_call: TRBV10-3; d_call: TRBD2; cdr3_nt: TGTGCCAGCCTAGCGGGGGGGAACACCGGGGAGCTGTTTTTT; cdr3_aa: CASLAGGNTGELFF
j_call: TRBJ1-1; clone_size: -; v_call: TRBV5-1; d_call: TRBD1; cdr3_nt: TGCGCCAGCAGCTTGGGACCCACCGGGACAGGCGTGAAAGCTTTCTTT; cdr3_aa: CASSLGPTGTGVKAFF
j_call: TRBJ2-4; clone_size: -; v_call: TRBV30; d_call: -; cdr3_nt: TGTGCCTGGAATCAGGTCGCCAAAAACATTCAGTACTTC; cdr3_aa: CAWNQVAKNIQYF
j_call: TRBJ2-7; clone_size: few; v_call: TRBV7-2; d_call: -; cdr3_nt: TGTGCCAGCAGTTTTACCAGGGCCGCCGCCTACGAGCAGTACTTC; cdr3_aa: CASSFTRAAAYEQYF
j_call: TRBJ1-2; clone_size: -; v_call: TRBV5-1; d_call: -; cdr3_nt: TGCGCCAGCAGCTTAGGGGGGGCGCGAGTCTATGGCTACACCTTC; cdr3_aa: CASSLGGARVYGYTF
j_call: TRBJ1-2; clone_size: -; v_call: TRBV12-3/TRBV12-4; d_call: -; cdr3_nt: TGTGCCAGCAGTTTGAGTGACTATGGCTACACCTTC; cdr3_aa: CASSLSDYGYTF
j_call: TRBJ1-1; clone_size: -; v_call: TRBV6-5; d_call: -; cdr3_nt: TGTGCCCGCTTGGGGGGGCCAGGCACTGAAGCTTTCTTT; cdr3_aa: CARLGGPGTEAFF
j_call: TRBJ2-7; clone_size: -; v_call: TRBV19; d_call: -; cdr3_nt: TGTGCCAGTAGTATCATGGCTCGAAGCTCCTACGAGCAGTACTTC; cdr3_aa: CASSIMARSSYEQYF
j_call: TRBJ1-5; clone_size: -; v_call: TRBV29-1; d_call: -; cdr3_nt: TGCAGCATTGAATCAGGGGGCAATCAGCCCCAGCATTTT; cdr3_aa: CSIESGGNQPQHF
j_call: TRBJ1-1; clone_size: -; v_call: TRBV2; d_call: -; cdr3_nt: TGTGCCAGCAGTGGGAGGCTTCTGGCTGAAGCTTTCTTT; cdr3_aa: CASSGRLLAEAFF
j_call: TRBJ1-2; clone_size: -; v_call: TRBV28; d_call: -; cdr3_nt: TGTGCCAGCAGTTTTAGGACAGCCCCCTATGGCTACACCTTC; cdr3_aa: CASSFRTAPYGYTF
j_call: TRBJ2-7; clone_size: -; v_call: TRBV14; d_call: TRBD2; cdr3_nt: TGTGCCAGCAGCCAACATAGACTAGCTAGGTACGAGCAGTACTTC; cdr3_aa: CASSQHRLARYEQYF
j_call: TRBJ2-2; clone_size: -; v_call: TRBV4-1; d_call: TRBD1; cdr3_nt: TGCGCCAGCAGCCACCTGGACAGGGGCGCCGGGGAGCTGTTTTTT; cdr3_aa: CASSHLDRGAGELFF
j_call: TRBJ2-4; clone_size: -; v_call: TRBV3-1/TRBV3-2; d_call: TRBD2; cdr3_nt: TGTGCCAGCAGCCAAGGGGGGGGACTAGCCAAAAACATTCAGTACTTC; cdr3_aa: CASSQGGGLAKNIQYF
j_call: TRBJ1-1; clone_size: -; v_call: TRBV11-3; d_call: -; cdr3_nt: TGTGCCAGCAGCTTAAGCATGAACACTGAAGCTTTCTTT; cdr3_aa: CASSLSMNTEAFF
j_call: TRBJ1-3; clone_size: -; v_call: TRBV3-1/TRBV3-2; d_call: -; cdr3_nt: TGTGCCAGCAGCCAAGAACACGGAAACACCATATATTTT; cdr3_aa: CASSQEHGNTIYF
j_call: TRBJ1-4; clone_size: -; v_call: TRBV9; d_call: -; cdr3_nt: TGTGCCAGCAGCCTAGACAGGACAACTAATGAAAAACTGTTTTTT; cdr3_aa: CASSLDRTTNEKLFF
j_call: TRBJ2-7; clone_size: -; v_call: TRBV3-1/TRBV3-2; d_call: TRBD2; cdr3_nt: TGTGCCAGCAGCCTCCAATGGGCGGGGGAACTCTACGAGCAGTACTTC; cdr3_aa: CASSLQWAGELYEQYF
j_call: TRBJ1-2; clone_size: -; v_call: TRBV7-9; d_call: -; cdr3_nt: TGTGCCAGCAGCTTAGTCGTCGGGAATCGGTGGGGCTACACCTTC; cdr3_aa: CASSLVVGNRWGYTF
j_call: TRBJ1-3; clone_size: -; v_call: TRBV10-3; d_call: -; cdr3_nt: TGTGCCATCACCCGACAAGCCTCTGGAAACACCATATATTTT; cdr3_aa: CAITRQASGNTIYF